This T cell receptor beta chain emerged from a study of blood T cell repertoires in COVID-19. Assignment of participants to cohorts was predicated upon participant-reported clinical history. Per the authors' pipeline: Using reference gene primer amplification, nucleated cell counts were estimated. Libraries were prepared by immunoSEQ multiplex PCR; TCRdb keeps only in-frame clonotypes and omits some of them. That table supplies the V and J calls and clone size; D and trimming were determined from the DNA. The table lists some 200,000 clones, 82% of them singletons. Deletions cut 5 bases from V and 1 base from J, with 14 bases between. The CDR3 is 15 amino acids. Germline CDR1 reads LGHDT; CDR2 reads YNNKEL (reference sequence).

The sample was PBMCs or T cells enriched from blood (not recorded which). The chain carries TRBV3-1 (or the pseudogene TRBV3-2) and TRBJ1-1; D might be TRBD1 (6 bases). This receptor was identified in a woman aged 60-75 years with acute COVID-19. The CDR3 spells CASSLQGKGNTEAFF. The CDR3, as DNA: TGTGCCAGCAGCTTACAGGGAAAGGGGAACACTGAAGCTTTCTTT.